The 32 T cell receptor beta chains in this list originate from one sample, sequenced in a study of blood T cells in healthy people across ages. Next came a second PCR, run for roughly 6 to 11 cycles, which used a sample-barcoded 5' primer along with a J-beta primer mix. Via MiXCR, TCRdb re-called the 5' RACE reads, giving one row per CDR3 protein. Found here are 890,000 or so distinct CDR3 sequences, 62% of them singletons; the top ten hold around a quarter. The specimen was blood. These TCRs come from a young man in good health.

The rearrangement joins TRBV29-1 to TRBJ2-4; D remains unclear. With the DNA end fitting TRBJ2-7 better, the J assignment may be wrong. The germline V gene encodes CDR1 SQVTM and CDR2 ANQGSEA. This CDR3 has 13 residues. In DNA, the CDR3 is TGCAGCGTTGAAGATCGAGGAAACTACGAGCAGTACTTC. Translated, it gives CSVEDRGNYEQYF.

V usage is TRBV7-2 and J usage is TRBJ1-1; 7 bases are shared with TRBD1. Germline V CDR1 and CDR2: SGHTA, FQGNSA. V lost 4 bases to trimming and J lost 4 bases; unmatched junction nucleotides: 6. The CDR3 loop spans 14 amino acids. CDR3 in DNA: TGTGCCAGCAGCTCGCAGTCAGGGGGCACTGAAGCTTTCTTT. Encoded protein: CASSSQSGGTEAFF.

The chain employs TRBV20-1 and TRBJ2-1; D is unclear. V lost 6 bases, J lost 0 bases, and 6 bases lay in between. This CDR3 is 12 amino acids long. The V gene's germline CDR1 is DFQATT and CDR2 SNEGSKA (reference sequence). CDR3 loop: CSAELSYNEQFF. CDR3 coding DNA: TGCAGTGCAGAGCTCTCCTACAATGAGCAGTTCTTC.

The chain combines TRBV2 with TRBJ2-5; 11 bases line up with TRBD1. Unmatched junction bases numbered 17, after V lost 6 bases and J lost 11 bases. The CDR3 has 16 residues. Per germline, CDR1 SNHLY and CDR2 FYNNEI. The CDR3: CASSAGQGVFYNEQYF. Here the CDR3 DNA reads TGTGCCAGCAGCGCGGGACAGGGGGTCTTCTACAATGAGCAGTACTTC.

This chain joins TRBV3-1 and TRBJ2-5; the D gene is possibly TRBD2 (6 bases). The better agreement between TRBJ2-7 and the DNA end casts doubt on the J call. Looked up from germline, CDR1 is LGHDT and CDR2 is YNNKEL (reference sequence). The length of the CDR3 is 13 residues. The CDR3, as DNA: TGTGCCAGCAGCCAAGTTGGGGGGTCCGAGCAGTACTTC. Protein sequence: CASSQVGGSEQYF.

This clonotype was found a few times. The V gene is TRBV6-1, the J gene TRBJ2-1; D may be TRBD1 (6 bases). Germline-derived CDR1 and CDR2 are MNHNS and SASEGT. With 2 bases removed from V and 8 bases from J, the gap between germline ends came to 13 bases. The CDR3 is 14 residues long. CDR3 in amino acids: CASSERGRGDEQFF. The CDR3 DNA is TGTGCCAGCAGTGAAAGGGGCAGGGGTGATGAGCAGTTCTTC.

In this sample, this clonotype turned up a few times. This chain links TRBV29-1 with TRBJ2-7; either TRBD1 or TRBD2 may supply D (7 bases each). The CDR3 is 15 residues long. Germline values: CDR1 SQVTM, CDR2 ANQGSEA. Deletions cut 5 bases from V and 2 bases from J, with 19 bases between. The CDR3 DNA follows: TGCAGCGTTAAGGAGCGGGACAGTGAAACCTACGAGCAGTACTTC. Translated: CSVKERDSETYEQYF.

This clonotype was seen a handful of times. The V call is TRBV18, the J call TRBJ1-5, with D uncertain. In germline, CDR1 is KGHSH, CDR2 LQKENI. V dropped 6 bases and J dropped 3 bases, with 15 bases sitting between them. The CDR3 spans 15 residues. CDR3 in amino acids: CASSPARAFNQPQHF. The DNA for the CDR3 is TGTGCCAGCTCCCCGGCAAGGGCCTTCAATCAGCCCCAGCATTTT.

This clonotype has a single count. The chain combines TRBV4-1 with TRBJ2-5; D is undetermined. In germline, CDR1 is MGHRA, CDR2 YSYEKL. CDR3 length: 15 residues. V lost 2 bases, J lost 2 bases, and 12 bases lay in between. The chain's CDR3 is CASSQTWIAQETQYF. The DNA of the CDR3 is TGCGCCAGCAGCCAAACCTGGATTGCTCAAGAGACCCAGTACTTC.

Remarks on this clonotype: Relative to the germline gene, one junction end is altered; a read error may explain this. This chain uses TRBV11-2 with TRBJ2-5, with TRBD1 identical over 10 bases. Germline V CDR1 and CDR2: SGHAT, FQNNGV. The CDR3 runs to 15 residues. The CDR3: CVSGRQGAPRGTQYF. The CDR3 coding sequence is TGTGTCAGCGGTAGACAGGGGGCGCCGAGAGGGACCCAGTACTTC. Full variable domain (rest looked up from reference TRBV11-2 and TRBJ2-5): EAGVAQSPRYKIIEKRQSVAFWCNPISGHATLYWYQQILGQGPKLLIQFQNNGVVDDSQLPKDRFSAERLKGVDSTLKIQPAKLEDSAVYLCVSGRQGAPRGTQYFGPGTRLLVL.

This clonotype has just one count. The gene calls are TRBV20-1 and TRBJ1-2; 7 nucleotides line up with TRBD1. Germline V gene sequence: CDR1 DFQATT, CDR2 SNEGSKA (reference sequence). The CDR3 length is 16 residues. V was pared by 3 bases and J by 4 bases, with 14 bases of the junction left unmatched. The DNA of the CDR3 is TGCAGTGCTAGGAACCCTGGGCAGGGGGAGGCCTATGGCTACACCTTC. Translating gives CSARNPGQGEAYGYTF.

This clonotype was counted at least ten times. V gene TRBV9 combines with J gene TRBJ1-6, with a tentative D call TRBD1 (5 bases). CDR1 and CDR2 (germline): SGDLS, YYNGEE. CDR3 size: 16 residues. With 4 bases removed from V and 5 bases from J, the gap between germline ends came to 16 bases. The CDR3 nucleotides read TGTGCCAGCAGCCCTCAGGGTGGTTCGAATAATTCACCCCTCCACTTT. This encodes CASSPQGGSNNSPLHF.

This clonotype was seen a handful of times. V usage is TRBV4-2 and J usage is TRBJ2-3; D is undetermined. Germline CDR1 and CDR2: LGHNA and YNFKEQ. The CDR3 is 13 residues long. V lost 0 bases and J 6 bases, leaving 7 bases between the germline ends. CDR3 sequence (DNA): TGTGCCAGCAGCCAAGAAGCACAGGATACGCAGTATTTT. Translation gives CASSQEAQDTQYF.

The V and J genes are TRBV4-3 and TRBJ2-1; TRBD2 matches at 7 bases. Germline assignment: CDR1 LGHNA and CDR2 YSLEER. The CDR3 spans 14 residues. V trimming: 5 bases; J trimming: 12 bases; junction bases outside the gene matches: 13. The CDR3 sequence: CASSDRGGGRGQFF. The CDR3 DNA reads TGCGCCAGCAGCGACCGTGGTGGAGGGAGGGGGCAGTTCTTC.

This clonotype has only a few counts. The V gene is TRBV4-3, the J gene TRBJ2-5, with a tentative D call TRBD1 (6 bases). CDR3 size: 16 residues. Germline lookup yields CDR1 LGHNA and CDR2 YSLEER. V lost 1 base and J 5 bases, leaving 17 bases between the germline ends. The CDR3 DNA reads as TGCGCCAGCAGCCAAGGCCGGACAGTCCGTTGGGAGACCCAGTACTTC. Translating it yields CASSQGRTVRWETQYF.

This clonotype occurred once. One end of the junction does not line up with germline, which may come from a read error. CDR3: CAGSPRDRGTYEQYF. The CDR3 nucleotides read TGTGCCGGCAGTCCTCGGGACAGGGGCACCTACGAGCAGTACTTC. The V call is TRBV28, the J call TRBJ2-7; 10 bases fit TRBD1. Germline V CDR1 and CDR2: MDHEN, SYDVKM. This CDR3 has 15 amino acids. Variable domain in full (rest from reference TRBV28 and TRBJ2-7): DVKVTQSSRYLVKRTGEKVFLECVQDMDHENMFWYRQDPGLGLRLIYFSYDVKMKEKGDIPEGYSVSREKKERFSLILESASTNQTSMYLCAGSPRDRGTYEQYFGPGTRLTVT.

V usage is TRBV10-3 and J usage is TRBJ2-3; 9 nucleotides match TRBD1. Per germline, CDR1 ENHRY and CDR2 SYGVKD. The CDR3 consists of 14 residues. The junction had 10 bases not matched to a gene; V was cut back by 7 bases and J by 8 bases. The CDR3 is CAIKGQGVEGTQYF. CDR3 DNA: TGTGCCATCAAGGGACAGGGTGTGGAGGGTACGCAGTATTTT.

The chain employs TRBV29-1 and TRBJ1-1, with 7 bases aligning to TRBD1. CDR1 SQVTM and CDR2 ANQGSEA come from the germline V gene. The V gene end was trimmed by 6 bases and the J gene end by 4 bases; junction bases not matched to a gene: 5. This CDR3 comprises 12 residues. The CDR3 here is CSVQQGITEAFF. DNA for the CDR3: TGCAGCGTACAACAGGGGATCACTGAAGCTTTCTTT.

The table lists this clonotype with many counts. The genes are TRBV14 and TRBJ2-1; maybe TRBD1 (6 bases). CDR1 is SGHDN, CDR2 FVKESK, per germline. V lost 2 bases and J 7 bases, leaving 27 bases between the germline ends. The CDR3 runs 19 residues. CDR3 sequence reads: CASSQRDIYHRDTDNEQFF. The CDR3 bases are TGTGCCAGCAGCCAACGTGACATCTACCACCGGGACACTGATAATGAGCAGTTCTTC. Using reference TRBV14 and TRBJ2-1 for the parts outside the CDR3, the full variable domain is EAGVTQFPSHSVIEKGQTVTLRCDPISGHDNLYWYRRVMGKEIKFLLHFVKESKQDESGMPNNRFLAERTGGTYSTLKVQPAELEDSGVYFCASSQRDIYHRDTDNEQFFGPGTRLTVL.

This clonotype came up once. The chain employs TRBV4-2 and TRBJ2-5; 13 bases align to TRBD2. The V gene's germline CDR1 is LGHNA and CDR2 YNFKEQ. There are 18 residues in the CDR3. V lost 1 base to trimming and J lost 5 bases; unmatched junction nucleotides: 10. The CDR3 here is CASSQGWAGLAGVETQYF. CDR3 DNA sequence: TGTGCCAGCAGCCAAGGCTGGGCCGGACTAGCGGGGGTGGAGACCCAGTACTTC.

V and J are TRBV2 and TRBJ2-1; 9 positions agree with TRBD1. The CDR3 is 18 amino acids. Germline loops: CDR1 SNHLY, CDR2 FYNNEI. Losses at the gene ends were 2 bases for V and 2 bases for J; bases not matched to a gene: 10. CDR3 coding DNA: TGTGCCAGCAGTGAATTCGACACAGGGGGCTACACCTACAATGAGCAGTTCTTC. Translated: CASSEFDTGGYTYNEQFF.

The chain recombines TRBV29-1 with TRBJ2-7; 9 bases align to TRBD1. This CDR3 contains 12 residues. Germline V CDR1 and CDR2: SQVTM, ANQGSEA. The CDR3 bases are TGCAGTGGGACAGGGTTGTCCTACGAGCAGTACTTC. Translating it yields CSGTGLSYEQYF.

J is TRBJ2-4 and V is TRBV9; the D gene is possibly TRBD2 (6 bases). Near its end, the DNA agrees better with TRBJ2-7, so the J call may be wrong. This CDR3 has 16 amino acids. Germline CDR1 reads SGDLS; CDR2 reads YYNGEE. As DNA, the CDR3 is TGTGCCAGCAGCCCATCAAGAACTGACCCCGGGGGCGAGCAGTACTTC. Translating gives CASSPSRTDPGGEQYF.

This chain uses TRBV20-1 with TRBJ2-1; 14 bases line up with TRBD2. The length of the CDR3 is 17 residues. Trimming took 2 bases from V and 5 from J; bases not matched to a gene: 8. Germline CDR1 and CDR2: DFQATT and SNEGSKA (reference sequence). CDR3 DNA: TGCAGTGCTAGAAAGACTAGCGGGGGGGCTAGGAACAATGAGCAGTTCTTC. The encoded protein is CSARKTSGGARNNEQFF.

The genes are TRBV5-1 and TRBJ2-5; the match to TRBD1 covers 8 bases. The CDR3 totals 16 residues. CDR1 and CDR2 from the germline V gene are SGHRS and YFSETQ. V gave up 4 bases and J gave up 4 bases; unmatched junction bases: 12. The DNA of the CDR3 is TGCGCCAGCAGCCCAGGGGCAGGGGGCGGAGGAGAGACCCAGTACTTC. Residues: CASSPGAGGGGETQYF.

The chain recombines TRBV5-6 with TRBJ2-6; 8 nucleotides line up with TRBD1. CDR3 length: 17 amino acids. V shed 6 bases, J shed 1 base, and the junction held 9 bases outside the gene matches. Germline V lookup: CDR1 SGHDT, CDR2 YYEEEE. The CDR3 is CASNQGQGISGANVLTF. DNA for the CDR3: TGTGCCAGCAACCAAGGACAGGGCATTTCTGGGGCCAACGTCCTGACTTTC.

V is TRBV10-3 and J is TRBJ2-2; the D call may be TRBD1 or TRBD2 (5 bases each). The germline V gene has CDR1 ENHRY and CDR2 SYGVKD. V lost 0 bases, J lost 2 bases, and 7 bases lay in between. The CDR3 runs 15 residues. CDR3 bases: TGTGCCATCAGTGAGTCAGGGACCAACACCGGGGAGCTGTTTTTT. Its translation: CAISESGTNTGELFF.

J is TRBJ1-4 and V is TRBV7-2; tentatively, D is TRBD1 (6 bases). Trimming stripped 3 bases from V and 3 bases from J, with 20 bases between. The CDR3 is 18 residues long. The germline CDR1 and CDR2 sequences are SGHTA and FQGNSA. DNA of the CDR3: TGTGCCAGCAGCTTGAGTCCCCAGAACAGGGTTCCTAATGAAAAACTGTTTTTT. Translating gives CASSLSPQNRVPNEKLFF.

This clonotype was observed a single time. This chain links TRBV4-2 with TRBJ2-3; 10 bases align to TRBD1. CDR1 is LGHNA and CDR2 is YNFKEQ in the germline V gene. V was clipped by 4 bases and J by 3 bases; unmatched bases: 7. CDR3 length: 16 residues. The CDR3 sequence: CASSRLTGQGTDTQYF. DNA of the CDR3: TGTGCCAGCAGCCGCTTAACGGGACAGGGGACAGATACGCAGTATTTT.

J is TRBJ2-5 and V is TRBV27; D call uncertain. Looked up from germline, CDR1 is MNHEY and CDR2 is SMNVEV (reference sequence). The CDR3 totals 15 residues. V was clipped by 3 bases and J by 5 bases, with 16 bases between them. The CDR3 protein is CASSFTGLGRETQYF. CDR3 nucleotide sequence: TGTGCCAGCAGTTTTACGGGTTTGGGTCGGGAGACCCAGTACTTC.

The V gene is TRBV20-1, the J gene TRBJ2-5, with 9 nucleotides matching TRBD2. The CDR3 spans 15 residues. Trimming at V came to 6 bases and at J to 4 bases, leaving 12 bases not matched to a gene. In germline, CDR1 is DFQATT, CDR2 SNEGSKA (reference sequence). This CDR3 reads CSASSGGAWGETQYF. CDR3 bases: TGCAGTGCGAGTAGCGGGGGAGCTTGGGGAGAGACCCAGTACTTC.

The CDR3 is CASSHSVKVTEAFF. Here the CDR3 DNA reads TGTGCCAGCAGCCATTCCGTCAAGGTCACTGAAGCTTTCTTT. This chain uses TRBV4-2 with TRBJ1-1; no reliable D call. The CDR3 contains 14 residues. V lost 3 bases to trimming and J lost 4 bases, with 12 bases between them. Looked up from germline, CDR1 is LGHNA and CDR2 is YNFKEQ.